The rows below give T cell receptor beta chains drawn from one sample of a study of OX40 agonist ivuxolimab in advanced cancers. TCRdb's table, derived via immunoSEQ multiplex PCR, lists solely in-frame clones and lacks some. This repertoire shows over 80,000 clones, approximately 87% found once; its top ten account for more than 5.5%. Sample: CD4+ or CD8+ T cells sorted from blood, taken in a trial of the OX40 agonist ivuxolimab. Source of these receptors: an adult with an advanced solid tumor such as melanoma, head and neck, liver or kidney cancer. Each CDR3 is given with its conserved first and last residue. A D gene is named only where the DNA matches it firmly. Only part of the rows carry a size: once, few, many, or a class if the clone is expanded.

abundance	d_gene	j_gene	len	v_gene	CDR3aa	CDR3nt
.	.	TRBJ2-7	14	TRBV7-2	CASSPDKSRGEQYF	TGTGCCAGCAGTCCCGATAAATCCCGCGGGGAGCAGTACTTC
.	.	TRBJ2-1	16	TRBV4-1	CASSQAAGSSYNEQFF	TGCGCCAGCAGCCAAGCAGCCGGGAGCTCCTACAATGAGCAGTTCTTC
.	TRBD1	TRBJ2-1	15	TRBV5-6	CASILQGKGHNEQFF	TGTGCCAGCATTCTACAGGGGAAGGGTCACAATGAGCAGTTCTTC
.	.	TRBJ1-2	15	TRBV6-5	CASSSPGRINYGYTF	TGTGCCAGCAGTTCACCGGGACGGATTAACTATGGCTACACCTTC
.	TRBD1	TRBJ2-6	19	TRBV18	CASSRQGSASYSGANVLTF	TGTGCCAGCTCTCGACAGGGGTCCGCCTCCTACTCTGGGGCCAACGTCCTGACTTTC
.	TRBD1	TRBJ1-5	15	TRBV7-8	CASSLAGQGGQPQHF	TGTGCCAGCAGCTTAGCGGGACAGGGGGGCCAGCCCCAGCATTTT
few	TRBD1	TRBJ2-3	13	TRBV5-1	CASSSGGEGTQYF	TGCGCCAGCAGCTCAGGGGGCGAAGGTACGCAGTATTTT
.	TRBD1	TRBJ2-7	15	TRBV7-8	CASSLEYTGVGEQYF	TGTGCCAGCAGCTTAGAGTATACAGGGGTGGGCGAGCAGTACTTC
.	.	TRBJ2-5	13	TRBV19	CASSIGGWETQYF	TGTGCCAGTAGTATAGGGGGCTGGGAGACCCAGTACTTC
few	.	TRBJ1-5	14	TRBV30	CAWGGERSNQPQHF	TGTGCCTGGGGGGGGGAACGGAGCAATCAGCCCCAGCATTTT
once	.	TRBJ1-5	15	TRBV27	CASSPLQVGNQPQHF	TGTGCCAGCAGCCCCCTCCAGGTCGGCAATCAGCCCCAGCATTTT
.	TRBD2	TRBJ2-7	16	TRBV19	CASRSKGLAGAYEQYF	TGTGCCAGTAGATCCAAGGGGCTAGCGGGAGCCTACGAGCAGTACTTC
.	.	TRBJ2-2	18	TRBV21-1	CASSKSGGDRDGTGELFF	TGTGCCAGCAGCAAATCAGGCGGGGACAGGGATGGCACCGGGGAGCTGTTTTTT
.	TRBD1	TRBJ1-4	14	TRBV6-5	CASSRDSPLGKLFF	TGTGCCAGCAGCCGGGACAGCCCGTTAGGAAAACTGTTTTTT
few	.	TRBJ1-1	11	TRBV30	CAWSMGTEAFF	TGTGCCTGGAGTATGGGCACTGAAGCTTTCTTT
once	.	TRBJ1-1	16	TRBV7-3	CASSLIPTGRDTEAFF	TGTGCCAGCAGCTTAATCCCCACGGGAAGGGACACTGAAGCTTTCTTT
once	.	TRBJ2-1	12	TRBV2	CASIQRDNEQFF	TGTGCCAGCATCCAAAGGGACAATGAGCAGTTCTTC
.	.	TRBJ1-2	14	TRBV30	CAWQLGVGGYGYTF	TGTGCCTGGCAGTTAGGGGTAGGCGGCTATGGCTACACCTTC
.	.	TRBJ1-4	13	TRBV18	CASSPQLNEKLFF	TGTGCCAGCTCCCCTCAACTTAATGAAAAACTGTTTTTT
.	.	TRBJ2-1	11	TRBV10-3	CAIGRVGEQFF	TGTGCCATCGGTAGGGTGGGTGAGCAGTTCTTC
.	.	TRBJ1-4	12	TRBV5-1	CASSNGNEKLFF	TGCGCCAGCAGTAACGGTAATGAAAAACTGTTTTTT
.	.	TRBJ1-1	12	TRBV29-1	CSGEGLGREAFF	TGCAGCGGCGAAGGGTTGGGGCGTGAAGCTTTCTTT
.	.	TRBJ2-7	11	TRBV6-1	CASTRGHEQYF	TGTGCCAGCACCCGGGGTCACGAGCAGTACTTC
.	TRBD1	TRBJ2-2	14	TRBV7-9	CASVKGGTTGELFF	TGTGCCAGCGTTAAAGGGGGCACGACCGGGGAGCTGTTTTTT
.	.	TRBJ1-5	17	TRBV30	CAWSVRGRPYSNQPQHF	TGTGCCTGGAGTGTACGCGGACGGCCTTATAGCAATCAGCCCCAGCATTTT
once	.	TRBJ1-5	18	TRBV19	CASSPRGGVTSPGKPQHF	TGTGCCAGTAGTCCCCGGGGGGGCGTGACATCCCCGGGAAAGCCCCAGCATTTT
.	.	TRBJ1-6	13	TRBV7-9	CASSLGWSTPLHF	TGTGCCAGCAGCTTAGGTTGGTCGACACCCCTCCACTTT
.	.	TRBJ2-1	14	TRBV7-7	CASSPGLLGNEQFF	TGTGCTAGCAGCCCGGGCCTGCTGGGGAATGAGCAGTTCTTC
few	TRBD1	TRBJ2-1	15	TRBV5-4	CASSLGDREYNEQFF	TGTGCCAGCAGCTTGGGCGACAGGGAGTACAATGAGCAGTTCTTC
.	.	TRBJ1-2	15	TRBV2	CASSFLVASAGGYTF	TGTGCCAGCAGTTTCCTGGTCGCTTCGGCGGGGGGCTACACCTTC
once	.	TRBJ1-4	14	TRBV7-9	CASSLVAENEKLFF	TGTGCCAGCAGCTTAGTAGCGGAGAATGAAAAACTGTTTTTT
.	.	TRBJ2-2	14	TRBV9	CASSVVLNTGELFF	TGTGCCAGCAGCGTAGTGCTGAACACCGGGGAGCTGTTTTTT
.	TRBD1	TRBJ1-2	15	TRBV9	CASSVGTGDIYGYTF	TGTGCCAGCAGCGTAGGGACAGGGGATATCTATGGCTACACCTTC
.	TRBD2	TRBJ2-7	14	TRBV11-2	CASSSGTSGYEQYF	TGTGCCAGCAGCTCCGGGACTAGCGGGTACGAGCAGTACTTC
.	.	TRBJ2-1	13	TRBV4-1	CASSPRPNNEQFF	TGCGCCAGCAGCCCAAGGCCTAACAATGAGCAGTTCTTC
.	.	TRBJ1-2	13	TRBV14	CASSQGTFYGYTF	TGTGCCAGCAGCCAAGGGACTTTCTATGGCTACACCTTC
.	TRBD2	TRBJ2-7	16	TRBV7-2	CASSEVPSGSSYEQYF	TGTGCCAGCAGCGAAGTCCCTAGCGGGAGCTCCTACGAGCAGTACTTC
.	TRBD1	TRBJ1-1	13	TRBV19	CASSDAGGDEAFF	TGTGCCAGTAGTGACGCAGGGGGCGATGAAGCTTTCTTT
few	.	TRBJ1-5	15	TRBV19	CASSILTASNQPQHF	TGTGCCAGTAGTATACTTACAGCGAGCAATCAGCCCCAGCATTTT
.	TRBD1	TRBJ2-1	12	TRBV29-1	CSARTGSNEQFF	TGCAGCGCCCGGACAGGGTCCAATGAGCAGTTCTTC